This entry concerns a single T cell receptor beta chain. V lost 2 bases to trimming and J lost 7 bases; unmatched junction nucleotides: 10. Looked up from germline, CDR1 is LGHNA and CDR2 is YNFKEQ. CDR3 size: 17 residues. Data came from immunoSEQ multiplex PCR; TCRdb stores just in-frame clones and leaves some out. The table records approximately 100,000 clones, 85% of them present only once. The source of the sample is a study of blood T cell repertoires in COVID-19. Study overall: Collection of acute and convalescent COVID-19 samples took place in the United States, Italy and Spain.

The sample comprised peripheral blood. The gene calls are TRBV4-2 and TRBJ1-4; 10 bases map to TRBD1. The origin of this receptor is an elderly man with acute or convalescent COVID-19. The chain's CDR3 is CASSQYQDRGFGEKLFF. For the CDR3, the DNA is TGTGCCAGCAGCCAATACCAGGACAGGGGGTTCGGTGAAAAACTGTTTTTT.